These T cell receptor beta chains were read from a single sample in a study of metastatic and nonmetastatic thyroid tumors. TCRdb used MiXCR to call clones anew from the PCR reads. The sample yields fewer than 50,000 clones, 16% seen once. Sequenced material: blood. All receptors come from a female donor with papillary thyroid cancer or a benign thyroid nodule (not recorded which). Some clones in this sample may be carry-over from other donors' samples. Both conserved end residues are part of each CDR3. The order of the fields is CDR3 DNA, CDR3 protein, V gene, clone size, J gene, D gene. The D gene is left open where the match is weak. The size field is filled for only some rows; it gives once, few, many or a size class.

DNA: TGTGCCAGTAGTATAGATGGAGGACTAGCGGTGAATGAGCAGTTCTTC; CDR3: CASSIDGGLAVNEQFF; V: TRBV19; size: many; J: TRBJ2-1; D: TRBD2
DNA: TGCGCCAGCAGTGAGTCCCCGAACAATGAGCAGTTCTTC; CDR3: CASSESPNNEQFF; V: TRBV10-1; size: many; J: TRBJ2-1; D: -
DNA: TGTGCCAGCAGTTACCCAGGGGACTATGGCTACACCTTC; CDR3: CASSYPGDYGYTF; V: TRBV6-2/TRBV6-3; size: many; J: TRBJ1-2; D: -
DNA: TGTGCCAGCAGCTTGAGGACTAGCGGGAGCGAGACCCAGTACTTC; CDR3: CASSLRTSGSETQYF; V: TRBV5-4; size: -; J: TRBJ2-5; D: TRBD2
DNA: TGTGCCAGCAGTCTCCTCCGGGCGGGGACAGGCAATAACTACGAGCAGTACTTC; CDR3: CASSLLRAGTGNNYEQYF; V: TRBV6-5; size: -; J: TRBJ2-7; D: TRBD1
DNA: TGTGCCAGCAGCCCGCTCGGGAGAATCCAGTTCGAGGATGGCTACACCTTC; CDR3: CASSPLGRIQFEDGYTF; V: TRBV11-1; size: many; J: TRBJ1-2; D: -
DNA: TGTGCCAGCAGTTTACCCCCCGTTCACTACGAGCAGTACTTC; CDR3: CASSLPPVHYEQYF; V: TRBV28; size: few; J: TRBJ2-7; D: -
DNA: TGTGCCAGCAGTGGTGGCAATCAGCCCCAGCATTTT; CDR3: CASSGGNQPQHF; V: TRBV2; size: many; J: TRBJ1-5; D: -
DNA: TGTGCCAGCAGTGACGGCAGCCTGTATGGCTACACCTTC; CDR3: CASSDGSLYGYTF; V: TRBV6-4; size: many; J: TRBJ1-2; D: -
DNA: TGTGCCAGCAGTCACGGAGGTTCGGATTACGAGCAGTACTTC; CDR3: CASSHGGSDYEQYF; V: TRBV27; size: -; J: TRBJ2-7; D: -
DNA: TGTGCCAGCCCTCGGGGGTCTGGAAACACCATATATTTT; CDR3: CASPRGSGNTIYF; V: TRBV12-3/TRBV12-4; size: many; J: TRBJ1-3; D: -
DNA: TGTGCCAGCAGCCAAGATGCGGCGGGGTCTAGCACAGATACGCAGTATTTT; CDR3: CASSQDAAGSSTDTQYF; V: TRBV14; size: many; J: TRBJ2-3; D: -
DNA: TGCAGTGCTAGAGATCCGACAGGGCCTCGGGAGACCCAGTACTTC; CDR3: CSARDPTGPRETQYF; V: TRBV20-1; size: many; J: TRBJ2-5; D: TRBD1
DNA: TGTGCCAGCAGCGGGACAGGCAGCCGGTTCTACGAGCAGTACTTC; CDR3: CASSGTGSRFYEQYF; V: TRBV12-3/TRBV12-4; size: few; J: TRBJ2-7; D: TRBD1